This TCR beta chain was captured by sequencing in a study of blood T cell repertoires in COVID-19 (dated by TCRdb to about 2020). About the study as a whole: Collaborator samples came from the United States, Italy and Spain and covered acute and convalescent phases of COVID-19. The prospective study material was composed of cDNA or gDNA derived from T cells, B-cell-depleted T cells, or PBMCs. The samples were drawn from two sources: the first 160 participants of the ongoing ImmuneRACE study, and fewer than 1,500 subjects contributed by 6 global collaborators. Where HLA class I and class II types were available, the types were taken from metadata supplied by the sample provider, not from assay-based typing. A freely available public database, intended as a resource for researchers studying the immune response to SARS-CoV-2, is where the repertoires were released. Nearly every sample came with metadata listing a de-identified subject ID, COVID-19 status, age in years and sex. Deeply sampled blood TCRbeta repertoires from subjects exposed to, actively infected with, or recovered from COVID-19 were included in the dataset.

Trimming leaves V shorter by 5 bases and J shorter by 2 bases, with the junction holding 4 bases beyond the gene matches. The CDR3 contains 14 residues, cysteine and phenylalanine counted. Just CDR3 DNA is preserved here, 42 bases in frame from base 1. According to the germline V gene, CDR1 reads SGHNT and CDR2 reads YENEEA. The immunoSEQ Assay, a bias-controlled multiplex PCR, was used to amplify TCRbeta CDR3 regions from genomic DNA. Processing in the source paper ran as follows. The number of nucleated cells in each sample was estimated from the amplification of reference gene primers within the assay. To quantify the absolute abundance of each unique TCRbeta CDR3 rearrangement, sequence reads were collapsed and filtered. Productive Simpson clonality was computed per sample as the square root of Simpson's diversity index over productive rearrangements. Held by TCRdb, this immuneACCESS table contains in-frame sequences only and omits some clones. Under half of the omission traces to an unresolved V gene where checked; the cause of the rest is unknown. That table is the source of V, J and clone size, and D and trimming were worked out from the DNA. A total of 150,000 or so clones appear in this sample, approximately 90% of them only once. Approximately 2.3% of the sample lies in the top ten.

On this clone itself: Its antigen remains undetermined. The input lacks base qualities; no much larger clone sits a single base away.

Paper-wide results and their limitations: How much clinical and demographic metadata was included differed by source and by participant, and the metadata was provided uncurated.

The collaborating institutions used their own protocols to collect whole blood in K2EDTA tubes. For TCRbeta analysis, collaborators shipped samples as frozen whole blood, isolated PBMCs, or DNA extracted from either of those sample types. Source material: peripheral blood. The origin of this receptor is a woman in her 70s with acute or convalescent COVID-19. The chain is made from TRBV11-3 and TRBJ2-3, and 7 junctional nucleotides match TRBD1. In nucleotide form, the sequence is TGTGCCAGCAGCCACAGGGGCCCCACAGATACGCAGTATTTT. Translated, it gives CASSHRGPTDTQYF.